One and the same sample provided the 20 T cell receptor beta chains below, sequenced in a study of glioma-infiltrating T cells (dated by TCRdb to 2015 to 2016). Sequencing used an Illumina MiSeq. The iRepertoire nested amplicon-rescue multiplex PCR (arm-PCR) platform was used to amplify TCR alpha and beta CDR3 regions from RNA. Using fastp at Q25 and MiXCR, TCRdb reprocessed the public reads and kept productive beta chains. Rows are combined by CDR3 protein, so each entry shows the most common genes and DNA. In all, the sample holds some 120,000 distinct CDR3 sequences, and roughly 25% of those were seen once. The top ten clonotypes cover around 15% of the sample. The sequenced sample was glioma tissue, nonneoplastic brain tissue, or PBMCs (not recorded which). Receptors originate from a human donor with low-grade glioma or glioblastoma, undergoing nonglioma brain surgery, or in good health (not recorded which).

Note on this clonotype: The junction departs from germline at one end; a sequencing error may be responsible. The CDR3 bases are TGCGCCAACAGCCAAGGAGGCGGCGGTAATTCCCAAGAGACCCAGTACTTC. It is translated as CANSQGGGGNSQETQYF. This chain uses TRBV4-1 with TRBJ2-5; weak D call: TRBD2 (5 bases). Germline V gene data show CDR1 as MGHRA and CDR2 as YSYEKL. There are 17 residues in the CDR3.

This clonotype was found many times. The V call is TRBV28, the J call TRBJ2-7; no reliable D call. From germline, CDR1 is MDHEN and CDR2 SYDVKM. Trimming took off 5 bases at V and 6 bases at J, with 11 bases between the two ends. The CDR3 consists of 12 residues. The CDR3 DNA follows: TGTGCCAGCAGTCGCTTCGGGTCCGAGCAGTACTTC. This encodes CASSRFGSEQYF.

The sample holds many counts of this clonotype. The chain is built from TRBV6-1 and TRBJ1-3, with D unresolved. The V gene lost 5 bases and the J gene lost 0 bases, with 23 bases spanning the gap. The CDR3 totals 19 residues. Germline V gene data show CDR1 as MNHNS and CDR2 as SASEGT. Written as DNA, the CDR3 is TGTGCCAGCAGTTCCCCGCAAGGGAGAGGCTCGAACTCTGGAAACACCATATATTTT. It codes for CASSSPQGRGSNSGNTIYF.

Concerning this clonotype: A read error is possible here, since a much larger clone lies one base away. J is TRBJ2-1 and V is TRBV4-2, with 12 bases identical to TRBD2. V lost 6 bases to trimming and J lost 5 bases; unmatched junction nucleotides: 11. The CDR3 contains 17 residues. Germline values: CDR1 LGHNA, CDR2 YNFKEQ. The CDR3 region is CASRHSGLAGFHNEQFF. For the CDR3, the DNA is TGTGCCAGCAGACATAGCGGACTAGCGGGATTCCACAATGAGCAGTTCTTC.

On this clonotype: This clone may be a read error of a much larger clone one base away. The chain combines TRBV28 with TRBJ2-3; the match to TRBD1 covers 10 bases. Trimming took 9 bases from V and 3 from J; bases not matched to a gene: 12. The CDR3 runs 16 residues. CDR1 is MDHEN, CDR2 SYDVKM, per germline. CDR3 protein: CASLPFGQGGTDTQYF. Written as DNA, the CDR3 is TGTGCCAGTCTCCCATTCGGACAGGGGGGTACAGATACGCAGTATTTT.

This clonotype showed up just a few times. The chain employs TRBV5-1 and TRBJ2-1, with TRBD2 matching 15 bases. From germline, CDR1 is SGHRS and CDR2 YFSETQ. V lost 3 bases to trimming and J lost 0 bases; unmatched junction nucleotides: 13. The CDR3 is 21 amino acids. For the CDR3, the DNA is TGCGCCAGCAGCTCACCCTCTGGACTAGCGGGAGGGATACACTCCTACAATGAGCAGTTCTTC. Residues: CASSSPSGLAGGIHSYNEQFF.

Concerning this clonotype: A junction end diverges from the germline sequence, so it may reflect a read error. The chain links TRBV29-1 to TRBJ2-5; D not certain. The CDR3 consists of 13 residues. From germline, CDR1 is SQVTM and CDR2 ANQGSEA. This chain's CDR3 is CSIEMLDGETQYF. For the CDR3, the DNA is TGCAGCATTGAAATGTTAGATGGGGAGACCCAGTACTTC.

This clonotype was counted at least ten times. The chain is built from TRBV19 and TRBJ1-1, with D maybe TRBD1 (6 bases). V gave up 6 bases and J gave up 2 bases, with 16 bases separating them. This CDR3 has 15 residues. CDR1 and CDR2 (germline): LNHDA, SQIVND (reference sequence). CDR3 sequence reads: CASRVAGTPNTEAFF. In DNA, the CDR3 is TGTGCCAGTAGAGTGGCCGGGACACCCAACACTGAAGCTTTCTTT.

This clonotype was seen many times. This sequence joins TRBV20-1 and TRBJ1-5; 7 bases match TRBD1. Trimming cost V 1 base and J 0 bases; bases outside gene matches: 9. Germline-derived CDR1 and CDR2 are DFQATT and SNEGSKA (reference sequence). CDR3 length equals 17 residues. CDR3 bases: TGCAGTGCTAGAGGTGGGGACAGCAGTTATAGCAATCAGCCCCAGCATTTT. This codes for CSARGGDSSYSNQPQHF.

This clonotype was counted at least ten times. The chain recombines TRBV24-1 with TRBJ2-1; tentative D call: TRBD2 (5 bases). This CDR3 is built from 14 residues. Looked up from germline, CDR1 is KGHDR and CDR2 is SFDVKD. Trimming removed 1 base from V and 6 bases from J, with 9 bases in between. CDR3 DNA sequence: TGTGCCACCAGTGATTTTTTTGAGGGCAATGAGCAGTTCTTC. Protein product: CATSDFFEGNEQFF.

This clonotype appeared many times. The genes are TRBV28 and TRBJ2-3; 7 bases are a match to TRBD2. Germline V CDR1 and CDR2: MDHEN, SYDVKM. J was trimmed by 4 bases and V by 2 bases; bases with no gene match: 6. This CDR3 contains 15 residues. The chain's CDR3 is CASSLGSAGADTQYF. CDR3 DNA: TGTGCCAGCAGTTTAGGGTCGGCGGGAGCAGATACGCAGTATTTT.

This clonotype was seen repeatedly, ten times or more. The chain links TRBV11-1 to TRBJ2-7, with TRBD1 matching over 10 bases. V lost 1 base and J lost 7; bases outside the gene matches: 7. CDR3 length equals 15 residues. Per the germline V gene, CDR1 is SGHAT and CDR2 is FQDESV (reference sequence). CDR3 sequence reads: CASSLEDRGYEEQYF. The CDR3 DNA sequence: TGTGCCAGCAGCTTAGAGGACAGGGGGTATGAAGAGCAGTACTTC. Drawing the rest from reference TRBV11-1 and TRBJ2-7, the complete variable domain is EAEVAQSPRYKITEKSQAVAFWCDPISGHATLYWYRQILGQGPELLVQFQDESVVDDSQLPKDRFSAERLKGVDSTLKIQPAELGDSAMYLCASSLEDRGYEEQYFGPGTRLTVT.

The chain employs TRBV4-1 and TRBJ1-2; 8 nucleotides agree with TRBD1. The CDR3 has 16 amino acids. Germline CDR1 MGHRA, CDR2 YSYEKL. J lost 4 bases, V lost 5 bases, and 12 bases had no gene match. In DNA, the CDR3 is TGCGCCAGCAGCTTTAACAGGGGGTACCCACCCTATGGCTACACCTTC. It translates to CASSFNRGYPPYGYTF.

This clonotype was detected ten times or more. This rearrangement joins TRBV4-3 to TRBJ2-7, with 8 bases fitting TRBD1. The CDR3 has 15 amino acids. The germline CDR1 and CDR2 sequences are LGHNA and YSLEER. Losses at the gene ends were 1 base for V and 4 bases for J; bases not matched to a gene: 6. CDR3 DNA sequence: TGCGCCAGCAGCCAAGCCGGGACAGGATTATACGAGCAGTACTTC. Translation: CASSQAGTGLYEQYF.

The chain joins TRBV29-1 to TRBJ2-5; 10 bases align to TRBD1. CDR1 is SQVTM, CDR2 ANQGSEA, per germline. Germline trimming cut 6 bases from V and 2 bases from J; bases unmatched to any gene: 3. This CDR3 region has 13 residues. CDR3 in amino acids: CSVEDRGQETQYF. CDR3 nucleotides: TGCAGCGTAGAGGACAGGGGGCAAGAGACCCAGTACTTC.

This clonotype was counted at least ten times. The V gene is TRBV20-1, the J gene TRBJ1-2, with 8 bases fitting TRBD1. This CDR3 is 14 amino acids long. The V segment lost 6 bases and the J segment 6 bases; nucleotides outside the gene matches: 12. In germline, CDR1 is DFQATT, CDR2 SNEGSKA (reference sequence). The DNA for the CDR3 is TGCAGTGCAACTGGACAGGGAAGCAACGATGGCTACACCTTC. Protein sequence: CSATGQGSNDGYTF.

This clonotype was counted at least ten times. V usage is TRBV10-3 and J usage is TRBJ2-3; no firm D call. Trimming left V 3 bases short and J 1 base short, with 8 bases between. Germline CDR1 ENHRY, CDR2 SYGVKD. This CDR3 is 14 amino acids long. Here the CDR3 DNA reads TGTGCCATCAGTGACCCTAGGGGCACAGATACGCAGTATTTT. Amino acid sequence: CAISDPRGTDTQYF.

V is TRBV20-1 and J is TRBJ2-3; 7 positions match TRBD2. The V gene end was trimmed by 3 bases and the J gene end by 5 bases; junction bases not matched to a gene: 5. This CDR3 region has 13 residues. In germline, CDR1 is DFQATT, CDR2 SNEGSKA (reference sequence). The chain's CDR3 is CSARRREIDTQYF. The CDR3 region has the DNA TGCAGTGCTAGGAGGCGGGAGATAGATACGCAGTATTTT.

The sample holds many counts of this clonotype. The genes are TRBV19 and TRBJ2-7; possible D gene TRBD2, 5 bases. Deletions cut 3 bases from V and 3 bases from J, with 12 bases between. CDR1 is LNHDA, CDR2 SQIVND, per germline (reference sequence). CDR3 length equals 14 residues. CDR3 coding DNA: TGTGCCAGTAGTATTCCCGGACTGCACTACGAGCAGTACTTC. Its translation is CASSIPGLHYEQYF.

This clonotype was seen ten or more times. The rearrangement joins TRBV5-1 to TRBJ2-7; D remains unclear. The CDR3 totals 14 residues. CDR1 is SGHRS and CDR2 is YFSETQ in the germline V gene. Between the trimmed V and J ends, which lost 0 bases and 5 bases, there was a span of 12 bases. CDR3 DNA sequence: TGCGCCAGCAGCTTGGAACGGGCACTTAACGAGCAGTACTTC. The encoded protein is CASSLERALNEQYF.